These 2 T cell receptor beta chains came from one sample sequenced in a study of cytomegalovirus exposure and HLA in healthy donors. The PCR used 60 Vbeta and 13 Jbeta primers. Using immunoSEQ multiplex PCR, the repertoire was profiled, and TCRdb retains in-frame clones only, with some absent. The data hold 250,000 to 350,000 clones, with 75% to 90% observed a single time. Sample: PBMCs. Source of these receptors: a man aged 35-49 years in good health and CMV-seropositive.

The chain carries TRBV10-3 and TRBJ2-7; 9 bases match TRBD2. The V gene's germline CDR1 is ENHRY and CDR2 SYGVKD. The CDR3 covers 16 residues. V shed 8 bases, J shed 0 bases, and the junction held 11 bases outside the gene matches. The chain's CDR3 is CAIGASSGINSYEQYF. The CDR3 DNA reads as TGTGCCATCGGCGCCTCTAGCGGGATCAACTCCTACGAGCAGTACTTC.

This rearrangement joins TRBV2 to TRBJ2-7, with D possibly matching TRBD2 (5 bases). This CDR3 comprises 14 residues. CDR1 SNHLY and CDR2 FYNNEI come from the germline V gene. V was pared by 7 bases and J by 2 bases, with 15 bases between. CDR3 protein: CASNPGMRAYEQYF. DNA of the CDR3: TGTGCCAGCAACCCCGGCATGAGGGCCTACGAGCAGTACTTC.